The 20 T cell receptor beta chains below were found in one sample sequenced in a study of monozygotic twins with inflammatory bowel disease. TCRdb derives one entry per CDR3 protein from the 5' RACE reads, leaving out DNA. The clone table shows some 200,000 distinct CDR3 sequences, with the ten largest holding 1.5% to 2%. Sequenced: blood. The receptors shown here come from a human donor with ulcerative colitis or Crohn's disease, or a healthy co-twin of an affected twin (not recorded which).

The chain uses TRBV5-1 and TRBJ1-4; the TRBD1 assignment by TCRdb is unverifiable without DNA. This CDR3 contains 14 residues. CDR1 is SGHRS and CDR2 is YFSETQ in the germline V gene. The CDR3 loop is CASSLGIEGTKLFF.

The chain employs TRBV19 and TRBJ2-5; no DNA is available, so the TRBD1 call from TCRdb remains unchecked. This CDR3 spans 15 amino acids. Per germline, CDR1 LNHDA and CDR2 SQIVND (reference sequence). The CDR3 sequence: CASSLQGGGTETQYF.

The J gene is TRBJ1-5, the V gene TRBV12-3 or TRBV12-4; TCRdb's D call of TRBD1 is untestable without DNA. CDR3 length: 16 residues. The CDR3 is CASSFTGTGDNQPQHF.

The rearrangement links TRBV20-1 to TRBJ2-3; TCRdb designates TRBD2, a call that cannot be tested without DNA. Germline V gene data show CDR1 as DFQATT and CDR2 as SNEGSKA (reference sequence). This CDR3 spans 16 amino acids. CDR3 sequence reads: CSAAPGLAGTTDTQYF.

Here the CDR3 reads CASSPRRQGGEKLFF. The rearrangement uses TRBV18 and TRBJ1-4; the TCRdb call, TRBD1, lacks DNA for checking. The CDR3 totals 15 residues. In germline, CDR1 is KGHSH, CDR2 LQKENI.

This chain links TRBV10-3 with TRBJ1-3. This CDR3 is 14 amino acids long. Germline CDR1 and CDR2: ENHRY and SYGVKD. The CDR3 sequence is CAISPVSSGNTIYF.

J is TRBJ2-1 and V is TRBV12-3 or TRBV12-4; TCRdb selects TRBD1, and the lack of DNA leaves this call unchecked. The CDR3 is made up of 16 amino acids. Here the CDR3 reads CASSERPGQVGHEQFF.

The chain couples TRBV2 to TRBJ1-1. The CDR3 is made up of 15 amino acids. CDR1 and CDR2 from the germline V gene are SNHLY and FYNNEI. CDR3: CASRLQGSENTEAFF.

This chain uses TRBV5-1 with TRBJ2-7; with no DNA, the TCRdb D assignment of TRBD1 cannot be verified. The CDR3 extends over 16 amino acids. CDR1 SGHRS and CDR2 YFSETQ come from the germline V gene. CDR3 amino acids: CASSLAVDRGLNEQYF.

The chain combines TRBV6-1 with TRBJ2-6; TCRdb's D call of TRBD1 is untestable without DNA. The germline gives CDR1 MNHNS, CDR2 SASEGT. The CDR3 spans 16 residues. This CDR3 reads CASSANRGSGANVLTF.

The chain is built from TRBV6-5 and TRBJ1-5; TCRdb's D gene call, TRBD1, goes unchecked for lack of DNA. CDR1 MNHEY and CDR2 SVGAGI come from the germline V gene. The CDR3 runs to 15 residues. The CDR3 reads CASSYTTGGDQPQHF.

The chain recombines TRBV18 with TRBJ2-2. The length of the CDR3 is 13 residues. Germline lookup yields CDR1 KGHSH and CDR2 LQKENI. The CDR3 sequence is CASSPSETGELFF.

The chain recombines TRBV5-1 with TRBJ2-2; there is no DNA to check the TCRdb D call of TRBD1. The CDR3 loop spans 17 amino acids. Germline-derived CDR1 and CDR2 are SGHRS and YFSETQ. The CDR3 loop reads CASSLYILGQNTGELFF.

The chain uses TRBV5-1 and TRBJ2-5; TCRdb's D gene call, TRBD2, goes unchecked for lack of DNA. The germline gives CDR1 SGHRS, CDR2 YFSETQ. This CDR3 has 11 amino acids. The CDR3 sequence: CASREVETQYF.

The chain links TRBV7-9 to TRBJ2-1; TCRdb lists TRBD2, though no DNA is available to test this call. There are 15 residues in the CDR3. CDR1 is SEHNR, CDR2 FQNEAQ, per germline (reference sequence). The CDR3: CASSLQGTTYNEQFF.

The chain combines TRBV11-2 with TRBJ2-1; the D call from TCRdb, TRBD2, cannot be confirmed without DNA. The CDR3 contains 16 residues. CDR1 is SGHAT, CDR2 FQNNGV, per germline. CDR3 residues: CASSILTSGGANEQFF.

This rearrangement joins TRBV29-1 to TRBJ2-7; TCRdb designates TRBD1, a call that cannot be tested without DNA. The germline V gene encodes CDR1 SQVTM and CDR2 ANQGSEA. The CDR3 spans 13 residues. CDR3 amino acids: CSGLTGGSYEQYF.

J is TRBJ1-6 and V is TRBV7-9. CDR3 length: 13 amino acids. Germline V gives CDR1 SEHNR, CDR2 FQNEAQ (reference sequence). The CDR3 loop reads CASSLRPDSPLHF.

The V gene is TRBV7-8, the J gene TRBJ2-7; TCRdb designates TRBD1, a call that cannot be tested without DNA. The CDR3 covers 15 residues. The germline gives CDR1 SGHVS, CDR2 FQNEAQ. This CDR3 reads CASRGDRDFPYEQYF.

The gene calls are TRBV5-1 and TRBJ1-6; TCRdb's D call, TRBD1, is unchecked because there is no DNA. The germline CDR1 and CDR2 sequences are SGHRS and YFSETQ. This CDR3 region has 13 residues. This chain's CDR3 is CASSQMSGSPLHF.